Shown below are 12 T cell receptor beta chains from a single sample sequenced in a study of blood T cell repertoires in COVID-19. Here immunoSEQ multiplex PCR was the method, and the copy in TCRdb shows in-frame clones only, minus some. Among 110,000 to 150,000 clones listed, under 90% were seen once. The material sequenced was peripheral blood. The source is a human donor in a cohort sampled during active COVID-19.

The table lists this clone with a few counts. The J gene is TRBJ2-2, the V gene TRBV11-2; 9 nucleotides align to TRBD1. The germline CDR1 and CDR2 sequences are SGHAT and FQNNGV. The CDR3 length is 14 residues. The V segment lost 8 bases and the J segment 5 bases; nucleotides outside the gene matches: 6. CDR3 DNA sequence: TGTGCCAGCGGCCGGGACAGGGTGACCGGGGAGCTGTTTTTT. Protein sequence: CASGRDRVTGELFF.

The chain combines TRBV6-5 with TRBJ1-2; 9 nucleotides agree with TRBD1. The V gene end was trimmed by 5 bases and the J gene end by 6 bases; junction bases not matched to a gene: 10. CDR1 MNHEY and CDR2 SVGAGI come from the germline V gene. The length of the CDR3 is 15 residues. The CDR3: CASSISGQGNDGYTF. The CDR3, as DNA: TGTGCCAGCAGTATCTCCGGACAGGGGAACGATGGCTACACCTTC.

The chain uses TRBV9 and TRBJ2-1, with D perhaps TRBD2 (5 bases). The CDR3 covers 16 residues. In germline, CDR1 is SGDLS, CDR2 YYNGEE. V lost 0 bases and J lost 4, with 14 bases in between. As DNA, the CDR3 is TGTGCCAGCAGCGTAGTGCCTAGCCTTTCTTACAATGAGCAGTTCTTC. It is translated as CASSVVPSLSYNEQFF.

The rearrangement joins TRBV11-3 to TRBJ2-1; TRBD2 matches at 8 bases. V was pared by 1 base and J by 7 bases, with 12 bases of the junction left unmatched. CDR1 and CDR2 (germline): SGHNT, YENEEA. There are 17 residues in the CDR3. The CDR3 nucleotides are TGTGCCAGCAGCTTAGTAGGGACTAGTCCCGGCCTTAATGAGCAGTTCTTC. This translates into CASSLVGTSPGLNEQFF.

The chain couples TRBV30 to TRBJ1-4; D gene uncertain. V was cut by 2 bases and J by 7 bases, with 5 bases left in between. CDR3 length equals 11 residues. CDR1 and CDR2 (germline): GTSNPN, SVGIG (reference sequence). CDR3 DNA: TGTGCCTGGAGTTGGAGTGAAAAACTGTTTTTT. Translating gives CAWSWSEKLFF.

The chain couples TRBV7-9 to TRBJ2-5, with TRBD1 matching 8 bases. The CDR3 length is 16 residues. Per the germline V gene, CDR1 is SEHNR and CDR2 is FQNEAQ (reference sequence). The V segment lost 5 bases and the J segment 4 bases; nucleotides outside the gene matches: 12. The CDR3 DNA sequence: TGTGCCAGCAGCCTGGAGACACAGGGGGTCGCAGAGACCCAGTACTTC. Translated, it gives CASSLETQGVAETQYF.

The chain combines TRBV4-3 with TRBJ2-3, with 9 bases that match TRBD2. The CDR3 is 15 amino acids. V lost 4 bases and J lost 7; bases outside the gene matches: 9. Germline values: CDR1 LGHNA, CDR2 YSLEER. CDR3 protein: CASSLDLAGGNTQYF. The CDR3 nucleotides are TGCGCCAGCAGCCTCGACTTGGCGGGAGGGAATACGCAGTATTTT.

The CDR3 is CASSQDYRGNQPQHF. For the CDR3, the DNA is TGTGCCAGCAGCCAAGATTACAGGGGCAATCAGCCCCAGCATTTT. The chain joins TRBV3-1 (or the pseudogene TRBV3-2) to TRBJ1-5; a weak D match, TRBD1 (6 bases). Germline V gene sequence: CDR1 LGHDT, CDR2 YNNKEL (reference sequence). The CDR3 totals 15 residues. V lost 0 bases and J 2 bases, leaving 8 bases between the germline ends.

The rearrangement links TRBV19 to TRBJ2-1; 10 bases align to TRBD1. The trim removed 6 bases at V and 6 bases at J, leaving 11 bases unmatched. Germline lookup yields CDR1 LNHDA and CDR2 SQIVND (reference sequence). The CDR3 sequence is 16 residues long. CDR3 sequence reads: CASRTPPGQGINEQFF. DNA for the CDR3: TGTGCCAGTAGGACACCGCCGGGACAGGGGATCAATGAGCAGTTCTTC.

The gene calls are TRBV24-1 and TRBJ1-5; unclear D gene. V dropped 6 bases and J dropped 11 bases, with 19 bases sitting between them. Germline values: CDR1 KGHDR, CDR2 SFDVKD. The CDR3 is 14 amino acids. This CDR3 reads CATSPAGGSGSQHF. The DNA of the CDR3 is TGTGCCACCAGTCCCGCGGGAGGGTCGGGATCCCAGCATTTT.

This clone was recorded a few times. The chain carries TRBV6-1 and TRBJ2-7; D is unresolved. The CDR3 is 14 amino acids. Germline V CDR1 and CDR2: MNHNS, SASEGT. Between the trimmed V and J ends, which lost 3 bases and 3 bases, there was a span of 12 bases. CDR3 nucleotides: TGTGCCAGCAGTGAGGAGACTGATCGCTACGAGCAGTACTTC. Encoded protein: CASSEETDRYEQYF.

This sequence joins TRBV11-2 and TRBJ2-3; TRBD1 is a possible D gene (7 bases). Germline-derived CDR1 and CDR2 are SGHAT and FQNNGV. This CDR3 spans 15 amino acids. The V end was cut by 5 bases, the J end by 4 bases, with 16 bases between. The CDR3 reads CASSLGQRGADTQYF. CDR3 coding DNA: TGTGCCAGCAGCCTGGGACAGCGCGGGGCAGATACGCAGTATTTT.